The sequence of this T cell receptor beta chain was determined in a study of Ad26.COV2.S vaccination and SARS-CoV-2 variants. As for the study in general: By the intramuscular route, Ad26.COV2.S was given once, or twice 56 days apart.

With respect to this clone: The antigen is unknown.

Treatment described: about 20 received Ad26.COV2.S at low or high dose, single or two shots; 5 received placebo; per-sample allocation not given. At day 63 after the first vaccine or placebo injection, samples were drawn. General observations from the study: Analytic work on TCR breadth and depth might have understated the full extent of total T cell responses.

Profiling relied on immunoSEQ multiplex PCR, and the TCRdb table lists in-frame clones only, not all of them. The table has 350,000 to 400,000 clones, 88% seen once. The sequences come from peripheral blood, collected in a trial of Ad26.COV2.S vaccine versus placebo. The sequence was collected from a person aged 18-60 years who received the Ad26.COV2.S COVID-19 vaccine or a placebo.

The chain's CDR3 is CASSLRDGGPYEQYF. The CDR3 DNA follows: TGTGCCAGCAGCCTCCGGGACGGGGGACCCTACGAGCAGTACTTC. The chain combines TRBV2 with TRBJ2-7; possibly TRBD2 for D (6 bases). The CDR3 covers 15 residues. Germline V CDR1 and CDR2: SNHLY, FYNNEI. Trimming shortened V by 6 bases and J by 2 bases, and 17 bases separated the two germline ends.